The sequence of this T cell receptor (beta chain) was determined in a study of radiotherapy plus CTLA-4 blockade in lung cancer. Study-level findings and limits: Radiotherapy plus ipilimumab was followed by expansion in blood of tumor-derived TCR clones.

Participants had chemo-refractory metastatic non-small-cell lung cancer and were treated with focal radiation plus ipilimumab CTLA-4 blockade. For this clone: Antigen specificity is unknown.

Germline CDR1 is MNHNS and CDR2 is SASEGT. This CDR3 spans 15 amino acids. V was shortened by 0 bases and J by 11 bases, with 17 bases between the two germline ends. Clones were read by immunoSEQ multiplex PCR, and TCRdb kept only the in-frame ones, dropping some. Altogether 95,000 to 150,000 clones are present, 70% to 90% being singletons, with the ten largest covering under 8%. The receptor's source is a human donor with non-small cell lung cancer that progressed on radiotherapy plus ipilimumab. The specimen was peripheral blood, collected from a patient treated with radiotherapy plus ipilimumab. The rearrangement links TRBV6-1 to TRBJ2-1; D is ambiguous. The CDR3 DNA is TGTGCCAGCAGTGAAGCGCTGATGGCTCCCCGTCAGCAGTTCTTC. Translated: CASSEALMAPRQQFF.